This TCR beta chain came from a study of CD8 T cells in ankylosing spondylitis. Study observations and caveats: In reactive arthritis synovial fluid and blood, some motif variants had been reported before. Reports say disease-linked clones showed up significantly more in matched ankylosing spondylitis synovial fluid. A motif of roughly eight highly homologous TCR beta variants was seen as apparently characteristic of ankylosing spondylitis blood. A CD8+ phenotype characterized the disease-linked clones, which were relatively rare in peripheral blood.

About this clonotype itself: Its antigen is undetermined.

CDR1 and CDR2 from the germline V gene are MGHRA and YSYEKL. Trimming took 5 bases from V and 0 from J, leaving 14 bases between them. The CDR3 sequence is 15 residues long. Quantitative 5'-RACE with molecular barcodes was used to make the TCR beta libraries. TCRdb re-analysed the 5' RACE reads in MiXCR, keeping a single row per CDR3 protein. This table has over 200,000 distinct CDR3 sequences, 18% appearing once. Sequences were obtained from blood, either unsorted or a sorted T cell fraction (not recorded which). The chain carries TRBV4-1 and TRBJ2-7; either TRBD1 or TRBD2 may fit D (5 bases each). This receptor was obtained from a male donor with ankylosing spondylitis. The CDR3 spells CASSAQWGTSYEQYF. The CDR3 DNA follows: TGCGCCAGCAGCGCTCAGTGGGGGACCTCCTACGAGCAGTACTTC.